Listed below are T cell receptor beta chains from one sample, sequenced in a study of identical twins. TCRdb reprocessed the 5' RACE reads with MiXCR, giving one entry per CDR3 protein. The table lists around 300,000 distinct CDR3 sequences, roughly 8.6% of them singletons. This same sample was also part of a study on yellow fever vaccine responses in identical twins.

Source material: memory (CD45RO+) T cells sorted from blood. The receptors come from a woman aged 18 to 35 in good health. The CDR3 runs from the conserved cysteine through the conserved F or W. D genes are given only for firm matches. Part of the rows lack a size; the others show once, few, many or a class for expanded clones.

D	V	J	size	DNA	CDR3
.	TRBV4-2	TRBJ2-2	many	TGTGCCAGCAGCCAAGCGGGGGTGAGCACCGGGGAGCTGTTTTTT	CASSQAGVSTGELFF
TRBD1	TRBV10-2	TRBJ2-3	many	TGCGCCAGCAGTGAGTCGGGGACAGGGAAGACAGATACGCAGTATTTT	CASSESGTGKTDTQYF
TRBD1	TRBV12-3/TRBV12-4	TRBJ2-3	many	TGTGCCACCGCAGGGGGCAGGGGGCAGGGAGATACGCAGTATTTT	CATAGGRGQGDTQYF
TRBD2	TRBV20-1	TRBJ2-7	.	TGCAGTGCTCGACTAGCGGGAGTCGTTGAGCAGTACTTC	CSARLAGVVEQYF
.	TRBV7-8	TRBJ2-1	many	TGTGCCAGCAGCTTTCTACCGGGACTTTACAATGAGCAGTTCTTC	CASSFLPGLYNEQFF
TRBD2	TRBV11-3	TRBJ2-1	.	TGTGCCAGCAGCCCTAGCGGGCATTCCTACAATGAGCAGTTCTTC	CASSPSGHSYNEQFF
.	TRBV7-8	TRBJ1-5	few	TGTGCCAGCAGCTTAGCGGGGGGGAAATGGGCCCAGCATTTT	CASSLAGGKWAQHF
TRBD2	TRBV27	TRBJ2-3	few	TGTGCCAGCAGTCCGGGACTAGCTTTTCTTGATACGCAGTATTTT	CASSPGLAFLDTQYF
.	TRBV4-1	TRBJ1-5	many	TGCGCCAGCAGCCAAGATATGGATCAGCCCCAGCATTTT	CASSQDMDQPQHF
TRBD2	TRBV20-1	TRBJ2-3	few	TGCAGTGCTAACAGACTAGCGGGTCCTCGCATTCCAGATACGCAGTATTTT	CSANRLAGPRIPDTQYF
TRBD1	TRBV12-3/TRBV12-4	TRBJ1-6	many	TGTGCCAGCAGTTTAGCTCGACAGGGGCGCTCTGGGTCACCCCTCCACTTT	CASSLARQGRSGSPLHF